The following is a T cell receptor beta chain sequence with its context. Generated by immunoSEQ multiplex PCR, the TCRdb table keeps only in-frame clones and is missing some. The repertoire holds 500,000 to 850,000 clones, with around 87% as singletons. Trimming removed 0 bases from V and 3 bases from J, with 15 bases in between. Germline-derived CDR1 and CDR2 are WNHNN and SYGVQD (reference sequence). The CDR3 loop spans 18 amino acids. The data derive from a study of shared T cell receptors in the human thymus. The same sample was also studied in work on human thymus T cells. As that report states: Surgeons resected thymus tissue during corrective heart surgery.

What was sequenced was thymocytes. The clonotype was recovered from a boy under two years old with a congenital heart defect. The chain combines TRBV10-1 with TRBJ1-6; D unclear. The CDR3 DNA is TGCGCCAGCAGTGAGTCCACCCCGAGACATGGCTATAATTCACCCCTCCACTTT. As protein: CASSESTPRHGYNSPLHF.